One sample yielded the 25 T cell receptor beta chains listed below, sequenced in a study of post-analysis software for immune sequencing data. Study observations and caveats: Roughly 5 TRBV segments, including TRBV5-6, TRBV5-1 and TRBV20-1, were more frequent in patients than controls.

Prepared libraries of TCR beta cDNA carried unique molecular identifiers. TCRdb redid the calling of the PCR reads with MiXCR, one entry per CDR3 protein. Among roughly 730,000 distinct CDR3 sequences listed, 25% to 30% were seen once. The antigens of these receptors remain unknown. The sequenced material came from blood. These receptors were obtained from a girl between 10 and 17 years old with multiple sclerosis.

This clonotype has a count of ten or more. The J gene is TRBJ2-7, the V gene TRBV4-1; maybe TRBD2 (6 bases). This CDR3 is 15 amino acids long. Trimming removed 1 base from V and 0 bases from J, with 10 bases in between. Germline CDR1 is MGHRA and CDR2 is YSYEKL. For the CDR3, the DNA is TGCGCCAGCAGCCAAGGGGCGGGAAGCTCCTACGAGCAGTACTTC. This gives the protein CASSQGAGSSYEQYF.

The sample holds a few counts of this clonotype. The chain couples TRBV2 to TRBJ2-1, with TRBD1 matching over 7 bases. V shed 10 bases, J shed 3 bases, and the junction held 3 bases outside the gene matches. The CDR3 is 12 residues long. The germline gives CDR1 SNHLY, CDR2 FYNNEI. The CDR3 nucleotides are TGTGCCATCGGGACAGTCTACAATGAGCAGTTCTTC. It specifies CAIGTVYNEQFF.

This clonotype was found many times. V and J are TRBV20-1 and TRBJ1-2; the match to TRBD1 covers 11 bases. Germline CDR1 and CDR2: DFQATT and SNEGSKA (reference sequence). V dropped 5 bases and J dropped 0; count of bases not matched to a gene: 8. The CDR3 contains 16 residues. Written as DNA, the CDR3 is TGCAGTGCTGAGGGGGACAGGGGGAGAGCTAACTATGGCTACACCTTC. As protein: CSAEGDRGRANYGYTF.

The chain joins TRBV4-1 to TRBJ1-6; TRBD1 agrees at 7 bases. The CDR3 contains 14 residues. V trimming: 4 bases; J trimming: 8 bases; junction bases outside the gene matches: 5. The germline V gene encodes CDR1 MGHRA and CDR2 YSYEKL. CDR3: CASSRGTVDSPLHF. For the CDR3, the DNA is TGCGCCAGCAGCCGAGGGACAGTGGATTCACCCCTCCACTTT.

V gene TRBV29-1 combines with J gene TRBJ1-1; D gene ambiguous. There are 11 residues in the CDR3. Germline CDR1 reads SQVTM; CDR2 reads ANQGSEA. Trimming pared 4 bases from V and 1 base from J, leaving 4 bases between. CDR3 sequence reads: CSVGWNTEAFF. The CDR3 DNA sequence: TGCAGCGTTGGGTGGAACACTGAAGCTTTCTTT.

Comments on this clonotype: The junction departs from germline at one end; a sequencing error may be responsible. The rearrangement uses TRBV6-1 and TRBJ2-7; TRBD2 matches at 12 bases. In germline, CDR1 is MNHNS, CDR2 SASEGT. The CDR3 totals 15 residues. CDR3 sequence: CAGRRLAGVPYEQYF. CDR3 DNA sequence: TGTGCCGGCAGGAGACTAGCGGGAGTGCCCTACGAGCAGTACTTC.

The sample holds many counts of this clonotype. This sequence joins TRBV7-2 and TRBJ2-3; 8 bases align to TRBD2. The germline V gene has CDR1 SGHTA and CDR2 FQGNSA. The CDR3 runs to 14 residues. V lost 5 bases to trimming and J lost 1 base; unmatched junction nucleotides: 2. CDR3 sequence: CASSLTSGTDTQYF. The CDR3 DNA reads as TGTGCCAGCAGCCTGACTAGCGGCACAGATACGCAGTATTTT. Drawing the rest from reference TRBV7-2 and TRBJ2-3, the complete variable domain is GAGVSQSPSNKVTEKGKDVELRCDPISGHTALYWYRQSLGQGLEFLIYFQGNSAPDKSGLPSDRFSAERTGGSVSTLTIQRTQQEDSAVYLCASSLTSGTDTQYFGPGTRLTVL.

A few counts support this clonotype. The chain employs TRBV9 and TRBJ1-1; no clear D gene. The CDR3 has 14 amino acids. Trimming left V 4 bases short and J 5 bases short, with 15 bases between. The germline V gene has CDR1 SGDLS and CDR2 YYNGEE. The CDR3 sequence is CASSPSADQTEAFF. CDR3 sequence (DNA): TGTGCCAGCAGCCCTAGTGCGGATCAGACTGAAGCTTTCTTT.

The rearrangement joins TRBV21-1 to TRBJ2-5; TRBD1 is the table's D call, not checked against the DNA. TRBV21-1 is listed as a pseudogene. This CDR3 contains 17 residues. CDR3 loop: CASSKAARGSHQETQYF. CDR3 bases: TGTGCCAGCAGCAAAGCGGCGAGGGGGAGTCATCAAGAGACCCAGTACTTC.

This clonotype has more than one count but fewer than ten. This rearrangement joins TRBV6-2 or TRBV6-3 to TRBJ2-5; tentative D call: TRBD2 (6 bases). The germline V gene encodes CDR1 MNHEY and CDR2 SVGEGT. The CDR3 runs 16 residues. Between the trimmed V and J ends, which lost 6 bases and 3 bases, there was a span of 20 bases. The CDR3 spells CASSRIFRDSEETQYF. In nucleotides, the CDR3 is TGTGCCAGCAGCCGAATCTTCCGGGACTCCGAAGAGACCCAGTACTTC.

Here the CDR3 reads CASSGPATPSYEQYF. The CDR3 nucleotides read TGTGCCAGCAGTGGACCAGCCACCCCCTCCTACGAGCAGTACTTC. This chain links TRBV2 with TRBJ2-7, with D uncertain. V was trimmed by 4 bases and J by 0 bases, leaving 13 bases between them. Germline loops: CDR1 SNHLY, CDR2 FYNNEI. The CDR3 sequence is 15 residues long.

This chain uses TRBV18 with TRBJ2-3; 7 bases match TRBD2. The CDR3 extends over 16 amino acids. V lost 5 bases and J lost 4; bases outside the gene matches: 12. The germline gives CDR1 KGHSH, CDR2 LQKENI. The CDR3 nucleotides read TGTGCCAGCTCATCCACTATCGGGAGGACCCCAGATACGCAGTATTTT. Protein product: CASSSTIGRTPDTQYF.

This clonotype was recorded only once. The chain combines TRBV29-1 with TRBJ2-6; D remains ambiguous. Germline V gene data show CDR1 as SQVTM and CDR2 as ANQGSEA. V lost 3 bases and J lost 0, with 12 bases in between. The CDR3 consists of 16 residues. The CDR3 sequence is CSVEGIPLSGANVLTF. CDR3 in DNA: TGCAGCGTTGAGGGGATACCCCTCTCTGGGGCCAACGTCCTGACTTTC. The entire variable domain, with the rest obtained from reference TRBV29-1 and TRBJ2-6, is as follows: SAVISQKPSRDICQRGTSLTIQCQVDSQVTMMFWYRQQPGQSLTLIATANQGSEATYESGFVIDKFPISRPNLTFSTLTVSNMSPEDSSIYLCSVEGIPLSGANVLTFGAGSRLTVL.

The chain couples TRBV11-1 to TRBJ2-1, with a weak D call TRBD1 (6 bases). The V end was cut by 1 base, the J end by 7 bases, with 20 bases between. The CDR3 is 17 amino acids. Germline CDR1 is SGHAT and CDR2 is FQDESV (reference sequence). CDR3 protein: CASSLGGQPSIINEQFF. For the CDR3, the DNA is TGTGCCAGCAGCTTAGGGGGGCAGCCCTCAATAATTAATGAGCAGTTCTTC.

This clonotype was recorded many times. The chain is built from TRBV24-1 and TRBJ2-5; D is possibly TRBD1 (5 bases). The CDR3 runs 13 residues. Germline assignment: CDR1 KGHDR and CDR2 SFDVKD. V was cut by 4 bases and J by 5 bases, with 10 bases left in between. The CDR3 protein is CATSDDSLETQYF. CDR3 DNA: TGTGCCACCAGTGACGACAGTTTGGAGACCCAGTACTTC.

The chain uses TRBV10-2 and TRBJ1-2; 8 bases are shared with TRBD1. The length of the CDR3 is 14 residues. Trimming took 6 bases from V and 8 from J; bases not matched to a gene: 11. In germline, CDR1 is WSHSY, CDR2 SAAADI. CDR3 DNA sequence: TGCGCCAGCAGCCCGACCCAGGGGGCGACGGGCTACACCTTC. It yields the protein CASSPTQGATGYTF.

A few counts support this clonotype. J is TRBJ2-1 and V is TRBV7-9; 13 nucleotides match TRBD2. J lost 7 bases, V lost 5 bases, and 5 bases had no gene match. Germline CDR1 SEHNR, CDR2 FQNEAQ (reference sequence). This CDR3 comprises 15 residues. This CDR3 reads CASSLTSGRRNEQFF. CDR3 nucleotides: TGTGCCAGCAGCCTGACTAGCGGGAGGAGAAATGAGCAGTTCTTC. The full variable domain, rest sourced from reference TRBV7-9 and TRBJ2-1, is DTGVSQNPRHKITKRGQNVTFRCDPISEHNRLYWYRQTLGQGPEFLTYFQNEAQLEKSRLLSDRFSAERPKGSFSTLEIQRTEQGDSAMYLCASSLTSGRRNEQFFGPGTRLTVL.

The V gene is TRBV5-4, the J gene TRBJ2-5, with D perhaps TRBD2 (6 bases). This CDR3 is 15 amino acids long. V lost 4 bases, J lost 2 bases, and 15 bases lay in between. Germline loops: CDR1 SGHNT, CDR2 YYREEE (reference sequence). This CDR3 reads CASSPGLGGQETQYF. CDR3 bases: TGTGCCAGCAGCCCCGGGTTGGGGGGACAAGAGACCCAGTACTTC.

This clonotype was seen repeatedly, ten times or more. The chain carries TRBV29-1 and TRBJ2-5, with D possibly TRBD1 on 6 matching bases. The V gene lost 3 bases and the J gene lost 4 bases, with 9 bases spanning the gap. The CDR3 sequence is 12 residues long. Looked up from germline, CDR1 is SQVTM and CDR2 is ANQGSEA. The CDR3 spells CSVETGGETQYF. The CDR3 DNA follows: TGCAGCGTTGAGACAGGAGGAGAGACCCAGTACTTC.

This clonotype was detected once. One junction end does not reproduce the germline sequence, and a read error may be involved. Here the CDR3 reads CASSRWDTGNYGYAF. For the CDR3, the DNA is TGTGCCAGCAGCCGTTGGGACACCGGCAACTATGGCTACGCCTTC. This chain links TRBV27 with TRBJ1-2; TRBD1 is a possible D gene (6 bases). Per the germline V gene, CDR1 is MNHEY and CDR2 is SMNVEV (reference sequence). The CDR3 length is 15 residues.

The J gene is TRBJ1-1, the V gene TRBV7-9; perhaps TRBD1 as D (6 bases). CDR3 length: 13 residues. Germline loops: CDR1 SEHNR, CDR2 FQNEAQ (reference sequence). V was trimmed by 4 bases and J by 7 bases, leaving 13 bases between them. In DNA form, the CDR3 reads TGTGCCAGCAGCTCGCTGACGGACAGTGAAGCTTTCTTT. Translated, it gives CASSSLTDSEAFF.

This clonotype was seen more than once but under ten times. The chain recombines TRBV29-1 with TRBJ2-1; TRBD2 aligns across 12 bases. The CDR3 consists of 13 residues. Losses at the gene ends were 6 bases for V and 14 bases for J; bases not matched to a gene: 11. Germline V gene data show CDR1 as SQVTM and CDR2 as ANQGSEA. The CDR3 coding sequence is TGCAGCGTGCGGACTAGCGGGATAGGTTCGGAGTTCTTC. Translation: CSVRTSGIGSEFF.

The table lists this clonotype with a few counts. The rearrangement links TRBV10-2 to TRBJ2-5; 13 nucleotides match TRBD2. This CDR3 is built from 15 residues. Trimming cost V 8 bases and J 5 bases; bases outside gene matches: 8. Germline loops: CDR1 WSHSY, CDR2 SAAADI. CDR3 sequence reads: CASSRTSGRTETQYF. As DNA, the CDR3 is TGCGCCAGCTCCAGGACTAGCGGGAGAACCGAGACCCAGTACTTC.

This chain links TRBV7-9 with TRBJ1-1; D gene unclear. The germline CDR1 and CDR2 sequences are SEHNR and FQNEAQ (reference sequence). The V and J ends lost 8 bases and 3 bases respectively, with 16 bases between them. The CDR3 covers 14 residues. CDR3 in amino acids: CASRRSAGDTEAFF. The CDR3 DNA follows: TGTGCCAGCCGGCGGTCGGCTGGGGACACTGAAGCTTTCTTT.

This clonotype was found a few times. The rearrangement uses TRBV5-1 and TRBJ2-5; 12 bases match TRBD2. Germline trimming cut 4 bases from V and 5 bases from J; bases unmatched to any gene: 6. The CDR3 has 15 amino acids. The germline gives CDR1 SGHRS, CDR2 YFSETQ. CDR3 nucleotide sequence: TGCGCCAGCAGCCCCTCTAGCGGGGGGGTCGAGACCCAGTACTTC. It specifies CASSPSSGGVETQYF.